The 27 T cell receptor beta chains in this list originate from one sample, sequenced in a study of STAT5B mutations in CD4+ large granular lymphocyte leukemia. Sequencing was performed with immunoSEQ multiplex PCR; in TCRdb, only in-frame clones are kept and a portion is missing. The repertoire has 20,000 to 25,000 clones, roughly 80% of them found once; the top ten carry 8.6%. The specimen was CD4+ T cells from blood buffy coats. Every receptor here comes from a human donor in good health.

V gene TRBV28 combines with J gene TRBJ1-3; TRBD1 is a possible D gene (6 bases). V was clipped by 2 bases and J by 0 bases, with 11 bases between them. This CDR3 region has 16 residues. Per the germline V gene, CDR1 is MDHEN and CDR2 is SYDVKM. This CDR3 is CASSLGGANSGNTIYF. The CDR3 DNA reads TGTGCCAGCAGTTTAGGGGGGGCCAACTCTGGAAACACCATATATTTT.

The rearrangement uses TRBV11-3 and TRBJ2-3, with a weak D call TRBD1 (5 bases). In germline, CDR1 is SGHNT, CDR2 YENEEA. V lost 2 bases, J lost 1 base, and 7 bases lay in between. CDR3 length: 14 amino acids. The CDR3 bases are TGTGCCAGCAGCTTATCCAGGGGCACAGATACGCAGTATTTT. This encodes CASSLSRGTDTQYF.

The chain employs TRBV27 and TRBJ2-7; 10 positions match TRBD1. Germline trimming cut 0 bases from V and 6 bases from J; bases unmatched to any gene: 5. The CDR3 extends over 15 amino acids. Germline values: CDR1 MNHEY, CDR2 SMNVEV (reference sequence). CDR3 loop: CASSLSETGGGEQYF. CDR3 in DNA: TGTGCCAGCAGTTTATCCGAGACAGGGGGCGGCGAGCAGTACTTC.

The rearrangement joins TRBV5-1 to TRBJ1-2; D is ambiguous. The CDR3 length is 14 residues. V lost 0 bases to trimming and J lost 3 bases, with 9 bases between them. In germline, CDR1 is SGHRS, CDR2 YFSETQ. The CDR3 sequence: CASSLVVADYGYTF. CDR3 in DNA: TGCGCCAGCAGCTTGGTAGTGGCTGACTATGGCTACACCTTC. The full variable domain, its missing parts supplied by reference TRBV5-1 and TRBJ1-2, is KAGVTQTPRYLIKTRGQQVTLSCSPISGHRSVSWYQQTPGQGLQFLFEYFSETQRNKGNFPGRFSGRQFSNSRSEMNVSTLELGDSALYLCASSLVVADYGYTFGSGTRLTVV.

The genes are TRBV7-3 and TRBJ2-5; D not certain. This CDR3 contains 14 residues. Germline lookup yields CDR1 SGHTA and CDR2 FQGTGA. Trimming cost V 2 bases and J 7 bases, with 14 bases left between them. The CDR3 region is CASSLWWVWGTQYF. CDR3 coding DNA: TGTGCCAGCAGCTTATGGTGGGTCTGGGGGACCCAGTACTTC.

This clone has more than one count but fewer than ten. V and J are TRBV7-9 and TRBJ2-2; perhaps TRBD1 as D (5 bases). V was trimmed by 6 bases and J by 8 bases, leaving 13 bases between them. This CDR3 region has 13 residues. CDR1 and CDR2 from the germline V gene are SEHNR and FQNEAQ (reference sequence). The CDR3 region is CASSSQGVGELFF. The CDR3 nucleotides read TGTGCCAGCAGTTCGCAGGGTGTAGGGGAGCTGTTTTTT.

The chain is built from TRBV2 and TRBJ1-6; perhaps TRBD1 as D (6 bases). The CDR3 is made up of 15 amino acids. The germline gives CDR1 SNHLY, CDR2 FYNNEI. The ends were cut back, 4 bases at V and 1 base at J, with 8 bases in the middle. The CDR3 spells CASSAQGSYNSPLHF. The CDR3 nucleotides read TGTGCCAGCAGTGCTCAGGGGTCCTATAATTCACCCCTCCACTTT.

The gene calls are TRBV28 and TRBJ2-5; weak D call: TRBD2 (6 bases). The CDR3 is 14 amino acids. The ends were cut back, 5 bases at V and 1 base at J, with 11 bases in the middle. CDR1 and CDR2 from the germline V gene are MDHEN and SYDVKM. The CDR3 region is CASSPSGVQETQYF. The DNA of the CDR3 is TGTGCCAGCAGTCCCTCGGGGGTCCAAGAGACCCAGTACTTC. Variable domain in full (rest from reference TRBV28 and TRBJ2-5): DVKVTQSSRYLVKRTGEKVFLECVQDMDHENMFWYRQDPGLGLRLIYFSYDVKMKEKGDIPEGYSVSREKKERFSLILESASTNQTSMYLCASSPSGVQETQYFGPGTRLLVL.

The chain links TRBV2 to TRBJ1-3, with D unresolved. Trimming took off 2 bases at V and 3 bases at J, with 5 bases between the two ends. Looked up from germline, CDR1 is SNHLY and CDR2 is FYNNEI. The CDR3 loop spans 13 amino acids. The CDR3 bases are TGTGCCAGCAGTGAATTGGGTGGAAACACCATATATTTT. Translating it yields CASSELGGNTIYF.

The CDR3 region has the DNA TGTGCCAGCAGGGTTCAGTCCTCTGGGGCCAACGTCCTGACTTTC. Its translation: CASRVQSSGANVLTF. The J gene is TRBJ2-6, the V gene TRBV7-2, with unresolved D. CDR1 and CDR2 from the germline V gene are SGHTA and FQGNSA. The CDR3 extends over 15 amino acids. The V end lost 6 bases, the J end lost 0 bases, and 9 bases lay between the germline ends.

This clone was detected only once. V gene TRBV5-6 combines with J gene TRBJ1-5, with a tentative D call TRBD1 (5 bases). CDR1 and CDR2 from the germline V gene are SGHDT and YYEEEE. V was pared by 4 bases and J by 4 bases, with 18 bases between. There are 16 residues in the CDR3. CDR3: CASSRARGLGNQPQHF. The CDR3 bases are TGTGCCAGCAGCAGAGCAAGGGGTCTTGGTAATCAGCCCCAGCATTTT.

The chain has TRBV5-1 and TRBJ2-4; 7 bases align to TRBD1. V gave up 0 bases and J gave up 8 bases; unmatched junction bases: 2. There are 13 residues in the CDR3. The germline gives CDR1 SGHRS, CDR2 YFSETQ. The CDR3 nucleotides are TGCGCCAGCAGCTTGGGACAGGGTGACATTCAGTACTTC. Amino acid sequence: CASSLGQGDIQYF.

J is TRBJ2-3 and V is TRBV9; TRBD1 is a possible D gene (6 bases). V lost 0 bases and J lost 9, with 11 bases in between. Germline lookup yields CDR1 SGDLS and CDR2 YYNGEE. CDR3 size: 13 residues. Here the CDR3 DNA reads TGTGCCAGCAGCGTAGATTCGGGACAAACGCAGTATTTT. It yields the protein CASSVDSGQTQYF. The full variable domain, rest sourced from reference TRBV9 and TRBJ2-3, is DSGVTQTPKHLITATGQRVTLRCSPRSGDLSVYWYQQSLDQGLQFLIQYYNGEERAKGNILERFSAQQFPDLHSELNLSSLELGDSALYFCASSVDSGQTQYFGPGTRLTVL.

CDR3 protein: CASSLTSDPYNEQFF. The CDR3, as DNA: TGTGCCAGCAGTTTAACTAGCGACCCCTACAATGAGCAGTTCTTC. J is TRBJ2-1 and V is TRBV6-6; TRBD2 agrees at 7 bases. Trimming cost V 4 bases and J 2 bases; bases outside gene matches: 5. The CDR3 is made up of 15 amino acids. Germline V gene lookup returns CDR1 MNHNY and CDR2 SVGAGI (reference sequence).

The chain links TRBV10-1 to TRBJ2-7; no reliable D call. There are 14 residues in the CDR3. Looked up from germline, CDR1 is WNHNN and CDR2 is SYGVQD (reference sequence). V was shortened by 0 bases and J by 6 bases, with 12 bases between the two germline ends. CDR3: CASSESIKTSEQYF. As DNA, the CDR3 is TGCGCCAGCAGTGAGTCGATAAAAACGTCCGAGCAGTACTTC.

V gene TRBV5-6 combines with J gene TRBJ2-5, with D unresolved. The ends were cut back, 4 bases at V and 4 bases at J, with 11 bases in the middle. The germline CDR1 and CDR2 sequences are SGHDT and YYEEEE. The CDR3 spans 13 residues. CDR3 loop: CASSPYSRETQYF. The CDR3 DNA reads as TGTGCCAGCAGCCCCTACTCTCGAGAGACCCAGTACTTC.

This clone was detected once. J is TRBJ2-5 and V is TRBV9, with D tentatively TRBD2 (6 bases). This CDR3 is 15 amino acids long. The V gene lost 0 bases and the J gene lost 5 bases, with 14 bases spanning the gap. Germline lookup yields CDR1 SGDLS and CDR2 YYNGEE. The CDR3 sequence is CASSVGGEARETQYF. In nucleotides, the CDR3 is TGTGCCAGCAGCGTAGGTGGGGAGGCCCGCGAGACCCAGTACTTC.

The gene calls are TRBV7-9 and TRBJ2-1, with TRBD2 matching over 8 bases. Germline V lookup: CDR1 SEHNR, CDR2 FQNEAQ (reference sequence). The CDR3 totals 16 residues. After removal of 3 bases from V and 9 bases from J, the junction contained 13 bases not matched to a gene. Here the CDR3 reads CASSFVPGLDPSEQFF. The CDR3, as DNA: TGTGCCAGCAGCTTCGTCCCGGGACTAGACCCCAGTGAGCAGTTCTTC.

In its sample, this clone was seen once. The chain joins TRBV6-5 to TRBJ2-7, with 10 bases fitting TRBD1. The CDR3 loop spans 14 amino acids. After removal of 5 bases from V and 2 bases from J, the junction contained 3 bases not matched to a gene. Germline CDR1 MNHEY, CDR2 SVGAGI. Written as DNA, the CDR3 is TGTGCCAGCAGTAGGACAGGGGGAGCCTACGAGCAGTACTTC. The encoded protein is CASSRTGGAYEQYF.

V usage is TRBV5-1 and J usage is TRBJ2-1, with D hard to call. V was clipped by 1 base and J by 7 bases, with 6 bases between them. The CDR3 is 12 amino acids. Germline V lookup: CDR1 SGHRS, CDR2 YFSETQ. The CDR3: CASSLMANEQFF. In DNA, the CDR3 is TGCGCCAGCAGCTTGATGGCGAATGAGCAGTTCTTC.

V is TRBV30 and J is TRBJ1-1; D may be TRBD1 (6 bases). Germline CDR1 GTSNPN, CDR2 SVGIG (reference sequence). V lost 5 bases to trimming and J lost 2 bases, with 15 bases between them. CDR3 size: 14 residues. CDR3 DNA: TGTGCCTGGGTACTGGGAGGGGGTAACACTGAAGCTTTCTTT. As protein: CAWVLGGGNTEAFF.

The gene calls are TRBV7-3 and TRBJ2-1, with TRBD2 identical over 10 bases. The CDR3 has 15 residues. Per germline, CDR1 SGHTA and CDR2 FQGTGA. Trimming removed 6 bases from V and 9 bases from J; junction bases left unmatched: 11. CDR3 sequence (DNA): TGTGCCAGCAGTCCAAAGCGGGGGGGCAGGGGTGAGCAGTTCTTC. This encodes CASSPKRGGRGEQFF.

J is TRBJ1-5 and V is TRBV7-8; 7 nucleotides line up with TRBD1. Germline lookup yields CDR1 SGHVS and CDR2 FQNEAQ. The CDR3 has 15 amino acids. The V and J ends lost 4 bases and 2 bases, in that order; junction bases with no gene match: 5. CDR3 DNA: TGTGCCAGCAGCTCCCGACAGGGCGGCAATCAGCCCCAGCATTTT. It codes for CASSSRQGGNQPQHF.

This chain uses TRBV7-9 with TRBJ2-2; D might be TRBD1 (6 bases). Trimming took off 8 bases at V and 8 bases at J, with 6 bases between the two ends. CDR3 length equals 10 residues. From germline, CDR1 is SEHNR and CDR2 FQNEAQ (reference sequence). DNA for the CDR3: TGTGCCAGCCAGGGGGGGGAGCTGTTTTTT. Translating gives CASQGGELFF. The complete variable domain, with remaining parts taken from reference TRBV7-9 and TRBJ2-2, reads DTGVSQNPRHKITKRGQNVTFRCDPISEHNRLYWYRQTLGQGPEFLTYFQNEAQLEKSRLLSDRFSAERPKGSFSTLEIQRTEQGDSAMYLCASQGGELFFGEGSRLTVL.

CDR3 DNA sequence: TGTGCCACCAGCAGAGATCGCGGCAGGCAAGAGACCCAGTACTTC. Its translation is CATSRDRGRQETQYF. The chain is built from TRBV15 and TRBJ2-5; D gene uncertain. The CDR3 contains 15 residues. Germline CDR1 is LNHNV and CDR2 is YYDKDF (reference sequence). Trimming removed 0 bases from V and 2 bases from J, with 10 bases in between.

The chain recombines TRBV29-1 with TRBJ2-7; tentative D call: TRBD1 (5 bases). The CDR3 totals 10 residues. Germline V gene data show CDR1 as SQVTM and CDR2 as ANQGSEA. The V and J ends lost 4 bases and 8 bases respectively, with 9 bases between them. In DNA form, the CDR3 reads TGCAGCGTTGTCCAGGGTAAGCAGTACTTC. Translation gives CSVVQGKQYF.

The chain has TRBV28 and TRBJ2-5; 12 bases map to TRBD2. The CDR3 covers 16 residues. Per the germline V gene, CDR1 is MDHEN and CDR2 is SYDVKM. V dropped 2 bases and J dropped 5; count of bases not matched to a gene: 6. CDR3 sequence: CASSLLAGGPRETQYF. The CDR3 DNA reads as TGTGCCAGCAGTTTACTAGCGGGAGGGCCAAGGGAGACCCAGTACTTC.